This T cell receptor (beta chain) came from a study of identical twins. Study outcomes and limitations: Modelling approaches yielded underestimates of out-of-frame TCR alpha sharing between monozygotic twins.

In regard to this clonotype: Its antigen is unidentified.

Each cDNA held unique molecular identifiers, and template switching gave it a universal primer site. TCRdb used MiXCR to reprocess the 5' RACE reads, holding one entry per CDR3 protein. The sample lists around 1.7 million distinct CDR3 sequences; around a third were seen once. Material: cord blood. The TCR originated in a newborn girl in good health.

The DNA of the CDR3 is TGTGCCAGCAGCGTATTTGGTCGGGACAGCTATGGCTACACCTTC. Translation gives CASSVFGRDSYGYTF. The chain combines TRBV9 with TRBJ1-2, with 7 bases matching TRBD1. This CDR3 region has 15 residues. Trimming cost V 1 base and J 4 bases; bases outside gene matches: 7. CDR1 is SGDLS, CDR2 YYNGEE, per germline.